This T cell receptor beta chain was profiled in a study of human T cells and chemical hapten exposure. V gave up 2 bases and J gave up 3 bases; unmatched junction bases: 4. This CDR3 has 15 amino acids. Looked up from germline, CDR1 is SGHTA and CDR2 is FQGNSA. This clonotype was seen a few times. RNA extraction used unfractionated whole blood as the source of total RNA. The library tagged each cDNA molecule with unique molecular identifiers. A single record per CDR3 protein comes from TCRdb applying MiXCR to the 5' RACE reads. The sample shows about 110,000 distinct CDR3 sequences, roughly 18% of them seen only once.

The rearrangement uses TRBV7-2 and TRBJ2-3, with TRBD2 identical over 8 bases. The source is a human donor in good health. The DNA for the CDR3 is TGTGCCAGCAGCTTAAACGGGAGGGTTACAGATACGCAGTATTTT. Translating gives CASSLNGRVTDTQYF.